What follows are 5 T cell receptor beta chains derived from one specimen sequenced in a study of blood T cell repertoires in COVID-19 (dated by TCRdb to about 2020). The library was prepared using the immunoSEQ multiplex PCR assay. Imported from immuneACCESS, the table was reduced by TCRdb to in-frame sequences with V and J called. These copies leave out some clones; in studies compared against another copy, an unresolved V gene accounts for under half, and the cause of the remainder is not known. The sample profile shows around 140,000 clones; approximately 82% of them were found once. The ten largest make up 15% of the sample. The sample comprised peripheral blood. These receptors originate from a human donor with acute or convalescent COVID-19. The donor label of this sample is uncertain.

This clone was counted only a few times. V usage is TRBV5-5 and J usage is TRBJ1-2; 9 nucleotides match TRBD1. The CDR3 sequence is 17 residues long. V shed 1 base, J shed 3 bases, and the junction held 10 bases outside the gene matches. CDR1 SGHKS and CDR2 YYEKEE come from the germline V gene (reference sequence). The CDR3 DNA reads as TGTGCCAGCAGCTTGTCTCTTTCGGGACAGGGCTACTATGGCTACACCTTC. This sequence encodes CASSLSLSGQGYYGYTF.

There are a few counts of this clone. The same CDR3 is also encoded by other DNA sequences in this sample. The chain links TRBV7-2 to TRBJ1-4, with 8 positions matching TRBD1. CDR3 length: 12 amino acids. Germline V gene lookup returns CDR1 SGHTA and CDR2 FQGNSA. The V gene end was trimmed by 6 bases and the J gene end by 8 bases; junction bases not matched to a gene: 2. The CDR3 spells CASSRQGEKLFF. DNA of the CDR3: TGTGCCAGCAGTCGACAGGGGGAAAAACTGTTTTTT.

The genes are TRBV7-6 and TRBJ2-2; the match to TRBD1 covers 9 bases. V was pared by 6 bases and J by 5 bases, with 7 bases of the junction left unmatched. The germline V gene has CDR1 SGHVS and CDR2 FNYEAQ. The CDR3 consists of 15 residues. CDR3 bases: TGTGCCAGCAGTCCCGGGACAGGGATTACCGGGGAGCTGTTTTTT. The encoded protein is CASSPGTGITGELFF.

This chain uses TRBV18 with TRBJ2-7, with 10 bases identical to TRBD2. Per the germline V gene, CDR1 is KGHSH and CDR2 is LQKENI. This CDR3 is built from 15 residues. After removal of 3 bases from V and 1 base from J, the junction contained 3 bases not matched to a gene. The CDR3, as DNA: TGTGCCAGCTCACCTCATAGCGGGGGGTCCTACGAGCAGTACTTC. It yields the protein CASSPHSGGSYEQYF.

The chain is built from TRBV3-1 (or the pseudogene TRBV3-2) and TRBJ1-1; D not resolved. The germline V gene has CDR1 LGHDT and CDR2 YNNKEL (reference sequence). V lost 0 bases and J lost 0, with 11 bases in between. The CDR3 extends over 16 amino acids. The CDR3 nucleotides read TGTGCCAGCAGCCAAGATCGCTACAGTCTGAACACTGAAGCTTTCTTT. Translating gives CASSQDRYSLNTEAFF.